The 22 T cell receptor beta chains in this list originate from one sample, sequenced in a study of CD8 T cells in ankylosing spondylitis. Findings of the study overall: Characteristic of ankylosing spondylitis blood, it appeared, was a TCR beta motif comprising roughly eight highly homologous variants.

Their recognized antigens are unknown. TCRdb independently ran MiXCR on the 5' RACE reads; one entry per CDR3 protein. Of about 220,000 distinct CDR3 sequences listed, 6% to 8.5% were seen once; the top ten hold 14%. Sequencing was performed on blood, either unsorted or a sorted T cell fraction (not recorded which). The receptors were sampled from a male donor with ankylosing spondylitis.

The gene calls are TRBV11-3 and TRBJ1-6; a possible D gene is TRBD1 (5 bases). The germline V gene encodes CDR1 SGHNT and CDR2 YENEEA. Trimming cost V 1 base and J 11 bases, with 21 bases left between them. The CDR3 has 17 amino acids. The CDR3: CASSLVTRGPEGAPLHF. The DNA of the CDR3 is TGTGCCAGCAGCTTAGTTACAAGGGGCCCGGAAGGAGCACCCCTCCACTTT.

This clonotype showed up many times. The chain recombines TRBV7-9 with TRBJ1-1; 10 bases line up with TRBD1. This CDR3 has 15 residues. The ends lost 5 bases at V and 4 bases at J; junction bases unmatched: 7. Germline-derived CDR1 and CDR2 are SEHNR and FQNEAQ (reference sequence). The CDR3 bases are TGTGCCAGCAGCGTCGGGACAGGGGTGTTCACTGAAGCTTTCTTT. Translation gives CASSVGTGVFTEAFF. Full variable domain (rest looked up from reference TRBV7-9 and TRBJ1-1): DTGVSQNPRHKITKRGQNVTFRCDPISEHNRLYWYRQTLGQGPEFLTYFQNEAQLEKSRLLSDRFSAERPKGSFSTLEIQRTEQGDSAMYLCASSVGTGVFTEAFFGQGTRLTVV.

This clonotype was counted at least ten times. This chain uses TRBV11-2 with TRBJ2-3; 13 bases fit TRBD2. Losses at the gene ends were 6 bases for V and 3 bases for J; bases not matched to a gene: 9. Germline loops: CDR1 SGHAT, CDR2 FQNNGV. CDR3 length equals 17 residues. CDR3 sequence reads: CASRGLAGPLITDTQYF. The CDR3 region has the DNA TGTGCCAGCAGGGGACTAGCGGGACCTCTAATAACAGATACGCAGTATTTT.

The table lists this clonotype with a few counts. This chain links TRBV4-1 with TRBJ2-3; the match to TRBD1 covers 9 bases. The J segment lost 4 bases and the V segment lost 2 bases, leaving 10 bases of the junction unmatched. This CDR3 comprises 17 residues. Looked up from germline, CDR1 is MGHRA and CDR2 is YSYEKL. DNA for the CDR3: TGCGCCAGCAGCCAATGGGGCCCGGGACAGGGAGCAGATACGCAGTATTTT. It translates to CASSQWGPGQGADTQYF.

The chain combines TRBV11-2 with TRBJ2-5; 7 bases map to TRBD1. The CDR3 is made up of 14 amino acids. Per the germline V gene, CDR1 is SGHAT and CDR2 is FQNNGV. The ends lost 5 bases at V and 0 bases at J; junction bases unmatched: 3. DNA of the CDR3: TGTGCCAGCAGCACGGGACAGCACCAAGAGACCCAGTACTTC. Protein sequence: CASSTGQHQETQYF.

The rearrangement uses TRBV4-3 and TRBJ2-1, with 8 nucleotides matching TRBD2. Germline V gives CDR1 LGHNA, CDR2 YSLEER. V was clipped by 3 bases and J by 1 base; unmatched bases: 8. This CDR3 contains 17 residues. Written as DNA, the CDR3 is TGCGCCAGCAGCCATCGATCCGGGGGGGCATCCTACAATGAGCAGTTCTTC. This translates into CASSHRSGGASYNEQFF.

J is TRBJ2-7 and V is TRBV5-1, with TRBD1 matching over 10 bases. Germline lookup yields CDR1 SGHRS and CDR2 YFSETQ. The CDR3 spans 14 residues. With V trimmed by 4 bases and J by 9 bases, 10 bases remained unmatched. The CDR3 region is CASSIGQGEGGQYF. The CDR3 nucleotides are TGCGCCAGCAGCATTGGACAGGGGGAAGGGGGGCAGTACTTC. The whole variable domain, remainder taken from reference TRBV5-1 and TRBJ2-7, is KAGVTQTPRYLIKTRGQQVTLSCSPISGHRSVSWYQQTPGQGLQFLFEYFSETQRNKGNFPGRFSGRQFSNSRSEMNVSTLELGDSALYLCASSIGQGEGGQYFGPGTRLTVT.

Many counts were recorded for this clonotype. The chain couples TRBV15 to TRBJ2-7, with 8 nucleotides matching TRBD2. CDR3 length equals 14 residues. Germline values: CDR1 LNHNV, CDR2 YYDKDF (reference sequence). V shed 7 bases and J 3 bases; nucleotides not matched to a gene: 8. The CDR3 reads CATTPGLGVYEQYF. The CDR3 nucleotides are TGTGCCACCACTCCGGGACTAGGCGTCTACGAGCAGTACTTC.

The chain recombines TRBV6-2 or TRBV6-3 with TRBJ2-3; D is undetermined. Looked up from germline, CDR1 is MNHEY and CDR2 is SVGEGT. Trimming took 3 bases from V and 6 from J, leaving 13 bases between them. This CDR3 spans 14 amino acids. CDR3 region: CASSYSPAVDTQYF. The DNA of the CDR3 is TGTGCCAGCAGTTATTCCCCGGCGGTGGATACGCAGTATTTT.

This clonotype was counted many times. The chain uses TRBV4-3 and TRBJ2-1; TRBD2 matches 10 bases. Germline V gene sequence: CDR1 LGHNA, CDR2 YSLEER. V dropped 0 bases and J dropped 3; count of bases not matched to a gene: 8. This CDR3 region has 18 residues. CDR3: CASSQETLAGAHYNEQFF. Here the CDR3 DNA reads TGCGCCAGCAGCCAAGAGACCCTAGCGGGGGCCCACTACAATGAGCAGTTCTTC.

This clonotype was recorded many times. The chain combines TRBV10-3 with TRBJ2-5; 9 bases are a match to TRBD2. Germline assignment: CDR1 ENHRY and CDR2 SYGVKD. This CDR3 contains 16 residues. V lost 2 bases to trimming and J lost 2 bases; unmatched junction nucleotides: 6. The CDR3: CAISEGIAGEQETQYF. Here the CDR3 DNA reads TGTGCCATCAGTGAGGGAATAGCGGGGGAGCAAGAGACCCAGTACTTC.

This clonotype was counted ten times or more. The chain couples TRBV29-1 to TRBJ2-1; TRBD2 aligns across 10 bases. The V gene end was trimmed by 7 bases and the J gene end by 8 bases; junction bases not matched to a gene: 14. This CDR3 is built from 15 residues. Germline V gene data show CDR1 as SQVTM and CDR2 as ANQGSEA. Here the CDR3 DNA reads TGCAGCGCCCGGGGCATTAGCGGGAGGAAGGATGAGCAGTTCTTC. Protein product: CSARGISGRKDEQFF.

This clonotype was counted only a few times. This chain uses TRBV20-1 with TRBJ2-3; 8 nucleotides agree with TRBD2. This CDR3 is built from 15 residues. The germline V gene has CDR1 DFQATT and CDR2 SNEGSKA (reference sequence). After removal of 6 bases from V and 8 bases from J, the junction contained 16 bases not matched to a gene. CDR3 region: CSAPTSGRPARTQYF. CDR3 nucleotides: TGCAGTGCGCCGACGAGCGGGAGACCCGCTCGTACGCAGTATTTT.

This rearrangement joins TRBV4-3 to TRBJ2-1, with D tentatively TRBD1 (6 bases). The CDR3 is made up of 14 amino acids. V was cut by 4 bases and J by 5 bases, with 12 bases left in between. The germline CDR1 and CDR2 sequences are LGHNA and YSLEER. The CDR3 region has the DNA TGCGCCAGCAGCCGAGGGACAATAGACAATGAGCAGTTCTTC. Translating it yields CASSRGTIDNEQFF.

This clonotype has ten or more counts. This rearrangement joins TRBV7-8 to TRBJ2-7; D gene ambiguous. The CDR3 totals 15 residues. V dropped 0 bases and J dropped 3 bases, with 12 bases sitting between them. Germline V lookup: CDR1 SGHVS, CDR2 FQNEAQ. In DNA, the CDR3 is TGTGCCAGCAGCTTAGCGTTCGGCAGGCACTACGAGCAGTACTTC. Amino acid sequence: CASSLAFGRHYEQYF.

Concerning this clonotype: This clone may be a read error of a much larger clone one base away. The V call is TRBV5-1, the J call TRBJ1-1; TRBD1 aligns across 9 bases. The CDR3 runs 16 residues. Germline loops: CDR1 SGHRS, CDR2 YFSETQ. The CDR3 loop is CSSSLLTGGPNTEAFF. As DNA, the CDR3 is TGCTCCAGCAGCTTGCTGACAGGGGGTCCGAACACTGAAGCTTTCTTT.

This clonotype showed up many times. V usage is TRBV5-1 and J usage is TRBJ2-7, with a possible D match to TRBD2 (6 bases). V lost 2 bases, J lost 0 bases, and 9 bases lay in between. The length of the CDR3 is 14 residues. CDR1 and CDR2 from the germline V gene are SGHRS and YFSETQ. CDR3 nucleotides: TGCGCCAGCAGCTTTGGCGGGATCTCCTACGAGCAGTACTTC. This gives the protein CASSFGGISYEQYF. Using reference TRBV5-1 and TRBJ2-7 for the parts outside the CDR3, the full variable domain is KAGVTQTPRYLIKTRGQQVTLSCSPISGHRSVSWYQQTPGQGLQFLFEYFSETQRNKGNFPGRFSGRQFSNSRSEMNVSTLELGDSALYLCASSFGGISYEQYFGPGTRLTVT.

This clonotype has ten or more counts. The chain couples TRBV12-3 or TRBV12-4 to TRBJ2-2; TRBD1 might be the D (8 bases). V was shortened by 5 bases and J by 6 bases, with 22 bases between the two germline ends. The CDR3 is 17 amino acids. The CDR3 sequence is CASSHNHRGGMAGELFF. CDR3 coding DNA: TGTGCCAGCAGTCACAACCACAGGGGGGGGATGGCCGGGGAGCTGTTTTTT.

Many counts were recorded for this clonotype. The chain is built from TRBV27 and TRBJ2-3; 11 nucleotides agree with TRBD2. The CDR3 is 16 residues long. The V and J ends lost 4 bases and 2 bases, in that order; junction bases with no gene match: 5. CDR1 and CDR2 (germline): MNHEY, SMNVEV (reference sequence). CDR3 residues: CASSYRTSGLTDTQYF. The CDR3 DNA reads as TGTGCCAGCAGTTACCGGACTAGCGGGCTCACAGATACGCAGTATTTT.

This clonotype was picked up many times. The CDR3 is CASSLALTFEAFF. DNA for the CDR3: TGTGCCAGCAGCTTAGCGCTCACTTTTGAAGCTTTCTTT. The chain recombines TRBV7-2 with TRBJ1-1; no clear D gene. Germline V CDR1 and CDR2: SGHTA, FQGNSA. Trimming took 0 bases from V and 7 from J, leaving 9 bases between them. The CDR3 has 13 residues.

Many counts were recorded for this clonotype. V usage is TRBV19 and J usage is TRBJ2-7; no clear D. Trimming cost V 1 base and J 7 bases, with 8 bases left between them. In germline, CDR1 is LNHDA, CDR2 SQIVND (reference sequence). This CDR3 has 12 residues. CDR3 residues: CASSIASLEQYF. For the CDR3, the DNA is TGTGCCAGTAGTATAGCCTCGTTGGAGCAGTACTTC. The variable domain in full, completed from reference TRBV19 and TRBJ2-7, reads DGGITQSPKYLFRKEGQNVTLSCEQNLNHDAMYWYRQDPGQGLRLIYYSQIVNDFQKGDIAEGYSVSREKKESFPLTVTSAQKNPTAFYLCASSIASLEQYFGPGTRLTVT.

This clonotype was seen at least ten times. The chain links TRBV5-6 to TRBJ2-1; no clear D. There are 17 residues in the CDR3. Trimming pared 1 base from V and 7 bases from J, leaving 21 bases between. The germline CDR1 and CDR2 sequences are SGHDT and YYEEEE. The CDR3 sequence: CASSLSPGWGGENEQFF. CDR3 sequence (DNA): TGTGCCAGCAGCTTGTCACCCGGGTGGGGTGGTGAGAATGAGCAGTTCTTC.